One and the same sample provided the 13 T cell receptor beta chains below, sequenced in a study of blood T cell repertoires in COVID-19. The table came from immunoSEQ multiplex PCR; TCRdb's copy has only in-frame clones and leaves some out. The table shows roughly 64,000 clones, with more than 80% occurring only once. Sequencing was done on a sample of peripheral blood. The receptors stem from a woman aged 80 or over with active COVID-19.

The J gene is TRBJ2-5, the V gene TRBV5-3, with 7 nucleotides matching TRBD1. TRBV5-3 counts as an open reading frame of uncertain function. The CDR3 totals 16 residues. V lost 4 bases to trimming and J lost 1 base; unmatched junction nucleotides: 10. Written as DNA, the CDR3 is TGTGCCAGAAGCGTTATGCCACAGGGGCCCCAAGAGACCCAGTACTTC. It yields the protein CARSVMPQGPQETQYF.

V is TRBV6-1 and J is TRBJ1-2, with D perhaps TRBD1 (5 bases). The CDR3 sequence is 17 residues long. The V and J ends lost 2 bases and 8 bases respectively, with 24 bases between them. CDR1 and CDR2 from the germline V gene are MNHNS and SASEGT. The CDR3 sequence: CASSEHYRSVDVRGYTF. The CDR3 region has the DNA TGTGCCAGCAGTGAACACTACAGGAGCGTAGACGTTCGAGGCTACACCTTC.

The chain carries TRBV7-9 and TRBJ2-7; D not resolved. This CDR3 is built from 15 residues. Germline V gene sequence: CDR1 SEHNR, CDR2 FQNEAQ (reference sequence). Trimming cost V 1 base and J 3 bases, with 13 bases left between them. The CDR3 DNA reads as TGTGCCAGCAGCTTAGGGCTAGATTTTAACTACGAGCAGTACTTC. This sequence encodes CASSLGLDFNYEQYF.

V usage is TRBV7-9 and J usage is TRBJ1-1; TRBD1 is a possible D gene (6 bases). CDR1 and CDR2 (germline): SEHNR, FQNEAQ (reference sequence). The ends were cut back, 1 base at V and 7 bases at J, with 10 bases in the middle. The CDR3 extends over 13 amino acids. The CDR3 sequence: CASSLGGPNEAFF. The CDR3 DNA reads TGTGCCAGCAGCTTAGGGGGGCCCAATGAAGCTTTCTTT.

The chain is built from TRBV3-1 (or the pseudogene TRBV3-2) and TRBJ2-1; 11 nucleotides agree with TRBD2. Unmatched junction bases numbered 8, after V lost 4 bases and J lost 9 bases. Germline V CDR1 and CDR2: LGHDT, YNNKEL (reference sequence). The CDR3 sequence is 15 residues long. CDR3 DNA: TGTGCCAGCAGCCCAGATAGCGGGGGGGCCGGTGAGCAGTTCTTC. This encodes CASSPDSGGAGEQFF.

This chain joins TRBV5-4 and TRBJ1-5; D gene ambiguous. In germline, CDR1 is SGHNT, CDR2 YYREEE (reference sequence). The germline V and J ends were trimmed by 1 base and 6 bases, with 8 bases remaining between them. This CDR3 spans 13 amino acids. DNA for the CDR3: TGTGCCAGCAGCTTGATGGGGAGTCAGCCCCAGCATTTT. Its translation: CASSLMGSQPQHF.

The chain joins TRBV28 to TRBJ1-2; D ambiguous. CDR3 length: 12 amino acids. Trimming shortened V by 3 bases and J by 4 bases, and 6 bases separated the two germline ends. Per the germline V gene, CDR1 is MDHEN and CDR2 is SYDVKM. The CDR3 is CASSLGSYGYTF. CDR3 DNA: TGTGCCAGCAGTTTGGGCAGCTATGGCTACACCTTC.

This clone is a singleton in its sample. V usage is TRBV5-5 and J usage is TRBJ2-7; 10 bases fit TRBD1. Germline assignment: CDR1 SGHKS and CDR2 YYEKEE (reference sequence). J was trimmed by 3 bases and V by 3 bases; bases with no gene match: 3. The CDR3 contains 14 residues. CDR3 coding DNA: TGTGCCAGCAGCTCCGGGACAGGGGACTACGAGCAGTACTTC. This encodes CASSSGTGDYEQYF.

The V and J genes are TRBV5-4 and TRBJ1-4, with D possibly being TRBD1 (6 bases). Between the trimmed V and J ends, which lost 4 bases and 7 bases, there was a span of 26 bases. This CDR3 is built from 18 residues. From germline, CDR1 is SGHNT and CDR2 YYREEE (reference sequence). DNA of the CDR3: TGTGCCAGCAGCCTGACCTTGGGGGCCGAAGGCCTGAGTGAAAAACTGTTTTTT. Its protein is CASSLTLGAEGLSEKLFF. Supplemented by reference TRBV5-4 and TRBJ1-4, the full variable domain reads ETGVTQSPTHLIKTRGQQVTLRCSSQSGHNTVSWYQQALGQGPQFIFQYYREEENGRGNFPPRFSGLQFPNYSSELNVNALELDDSALYLCASSLTLGAEGLSEKLFFGSGTQLSVL.

The chain joins TRBV5-4 to TRBJ2-7; 10 nucleotides match TRBD2. V was pared by 5 bases and J by 0 bases, with 8 bases of the junction left unmatched. CDR3 length: 16 residues. CDR1 is SGHNT and CDR2 is YYREEE in the germline V gene (reference sequence). The CDR3 here is CASSSRSSGSSYEQYF. For the CDR3, the DNA is TGTGCCAGCAGTTCGAGATCTAGCGGGAGCTCCTACGAGCAGTACTTC.

The rearrangement joins TRBV5-4 to TRBJ2-5; 8 bases line up with TRBD2. Germline-derived CDR1 and CDR2 are SGHNT and YYREEE (reference sequence). V trimming: 4 bases; J trimming: 4 bases; junction bases outside the gene matches: 9. There are 15 residues in the CDR3. The CDR3 nucleotides read TGTGCCAGCAGCCTCCCTCTCGGGGGGGGAGAGACCCAGTACTTC. Translation gives CASSLPLGGGETQYF.

The chain joins TRBV19 to TRBJ2-5; 7 bases match TRBD2. The trim removed 5 bases at V and 6 bases at J, leaving 12 bases unmatched. The CDR3 covers 15 residues. Germline CDR1 is LNHDA and CDR2 is SQIVND (reference sequence). CDR3 region: CASSPTGISGKTQYF. The CDR3 DNA reads as TGTGCCAGTAGTCCTACCGGGATAAGCGGGAAGACCCAGTACTTC.

The chain's CDR3 is CASSLASGGQETQYF. CDR3 nucleotide sequence: TGTGCCAGCAGCTTGGCTAGCGGGGGGCAAGAGACCCAGTACTTC. The genes are TRBV28 and TRBJ2-5; 11 nucleotides agree with TRBD2. Per the germline V gene, CDR1 is MDHEN and CDR2 is SYDVKM. The CDR3 has 15 residues. Trimming removed 6 bases from V and 2 bases from J; junction bases left unmatched: 5.